This T cell receptor beta chain comes out of a study of Ad26.COV2.S vaccination and SARS-CoV-2 variants. Treatment: roughly 18 received Ad26.COV2.S at low or high dose, single or two shots; roughly 5 received placebo; per-sample allocation not given. Specimens were obtained on day 63 following the first vaccine or placebo injection. Profiled with immunoSEQ multiplex PCR; TCRdb holds only in-frame clones, not every one. Of roughly 400,000 clones in the sample, about nine tenths were seen once. With V trimmed by 8 bases and J by 0 bases, 21 bases remained unmatched. Germline CDR1 and CDR2: MDHEN and SYDVKM. The CDR3 sequence is 19 residues long.

J is TRBJ2-5 and V is TRBV28; 7 nucleotides align to TRBD1. Sequences were derived from peripheral blood, sampled in a trial of Ad26.COV2.S vaccine versus placebo. The receptor was isolated from a person between 18 and 59 years old who received the Ad26.COV2.S COVID-19 vaccine or a placebo. CDR3 residues: CASEGNLGTVQGYQETQYF. The CDR3 DNA sequence: TGTGCCAGCGAAGGCAACCTAGGGACAGTTCAGGGGTACCAAGAGACCCAGTACTTC.